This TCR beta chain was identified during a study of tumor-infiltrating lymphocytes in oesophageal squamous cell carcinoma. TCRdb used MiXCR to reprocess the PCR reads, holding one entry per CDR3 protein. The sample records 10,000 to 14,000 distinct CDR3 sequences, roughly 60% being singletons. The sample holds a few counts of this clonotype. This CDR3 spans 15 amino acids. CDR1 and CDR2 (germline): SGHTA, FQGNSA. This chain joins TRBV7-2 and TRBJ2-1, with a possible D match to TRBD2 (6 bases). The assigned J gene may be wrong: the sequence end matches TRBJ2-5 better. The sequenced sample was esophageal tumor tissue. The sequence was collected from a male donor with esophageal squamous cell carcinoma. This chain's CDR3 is CASSFSAGSQETQYF. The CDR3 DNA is TGTGCCAGCAGCTTCTCGGCCGGGAGTCAAGAGACCCAGTACTTC.